The TCR beta chain under discussion was sequenced for a study of somatic mutations in cytotoxic T cells in rheumatoid arthritis. Findings of the study overall: Patients with a largest CD8+ clone exceeding 20% of CD8+ cells numbered about an eighth of the roughly 65.

Remarks on this clone: Its cognate antigen is unknown.

The assay was immunoSEQ multiplex PCR, and TCRdb's table has in-frame clones only and misses some. Here the sample spans around 21,000 clones, 78% being singletons. This CDR3 has 13 amino acids. V was clipped by 1 base and J by 10 bases, with 10 bases between them. Germline CDR1 reads MGHRA; CDR2 reads YSYEKL. The sequenced sample was CD8+ T cells sorted from blood. The V and J genes are TRBV4-1 and TRBJ1-4; unclear D gene. The sequence derives from an adult with rheumatoid arthritis. In nucleotides, the CDR3 is TGCGCCAGCAGCCAAGGGGGAAAGGGAAAACTGTTTTTT. This gives the protein CASSQGGKGKLFF.